The 25 T cell receptor beta chains listed next were all sequenced from one sample in a study of blood T cell repertoires in COVID-19. This table comes from immunoSEQ multiplex PCR, and its TCRdb copy is limited to in-frame clones, with some not included. This sample carries almost 200,000 clones, roughly 80% of them seen once, and the ten largest clones take 6%. The specimen sequenced was peripheral blood. Receptors originate from a woman between 35 and 50 years old with COVID-19, enrolled during active disease.

The J gene is TRBJ2-6, the V gene TRBV18; tentative D call: TRBD1 (6 bases). Germline CDR1 and CDR2: KGHSH and LQKENI. Trimming took 2 bases from V and 2 from J, leaving 13 bases between them. This CDR3 spans 17 amino acids. This chain's CDR3 is CASSPSNTGTGANVLTF. The CDR3 DNA sequence: TGTGCCAGCTCACCATCTAATACAGGGACTGGGGCCAACGTCCTGACTTTC.

The chain has TRBV28 and TRBJ2-3; 9 bases map to TRBD1. Germline V gene sequence: CDR1 MDHEN, CDR2 SYDVKM. V was pared by 3 bases and J by 6 bases, with 10 bases of the junction left unmatched. The CDR3 has 16 residues. In DNA form, the CDR3 reads TGTGCCAGCAGTTTTCCCGGGACAGGGAGTGCGGATACGCAGTATTTT. Protein sequence: CASSFPGTGSADTQYF.

The rearrangement joins TRBV7-9 to TRBJ1-4; tentatively, D is TRBD1 (5 bases). This CDR3 has 16 residues. CDR1 and CDR2 (germline): SEHNR, FQNEAQ (reference sequence). The V and J ends lost 5 bases and 3 bases respectively, with 16 bases between them. For the CDR3, the DNA is TGTGCCAGCAGCCCTCCAGGGTCTCGGTCTAATGAAAAACTGTTTTTT. This gives the protein CASSPPGSRSNEKLFF. Combining the CDR3 with reference TRBV7-9 and TRBJ1-4 gives the whole variable domain DTGVSQNPRHKITKRGQNVTFRCDPISEHNRLYWYRQTLGQGPEFLTYFQNEAQLEKSRLLSDRFSAERPKGSFSTLEIQRTEQGDSAMYLCASSPPGSRSNEKLFFGSGTQLSVL.

This chain connects TRBV30 to TRBJ1-3; 7 nucleotides align to TRBD1. The CDR3 extends over 17 amino acids. V lost 7 bases and J lost 0; bases outside the gene matches: 15. Germline V CDR1 and CDR2: GTSNPN, SVGIG (reference sequence). The DNA for the CDR3 is TGTGCCTCAGACGCTACAGGGCAGGGGGGCTCTGGAAACACCATATATTTT. Its translation: CASDATGQGGSGNTIYF. The variable domain in full, with the rest retrieved from reference TRBV30 and TRBJ1-3, is SQTIHQWPATLVQPVGSPLSLECTVEGTSNPNLYWYRQAAGRGLQLLFYSVGIGQISSEVPQNLSASRPQDRQFILSSKKLLLSDSGFYLCASDATGQGGSGNTIYFGEGSWLTVV.

V usage is TRBV5-5 and J usage is TRBJ2-1; 8 nucleotides line up with TRBD1. The CDR3 spans 14 residues. Germline V CDR1 and CDR2: SGHKS, YYEKEE (reference sequence). Trimming at V came to 5 bases and at J to 5 bases, leaving 6 bases not matched to a gene. The CDR3 DNA reads as TGTGCCAGCAGTGTGGGACAGGTTGACAATGAGCAGTTCTTC. Its translation: CASSVGQVDNEQFF.

The chain recombines TRBV25-1 with TRBJ2-7; the match to TRBD1 covers 7 bases. Germline CDR1 MGHDK, CDR2 SYGVNS. Trimming at V came to 6 bases and at J to 5 bases, leaving 10 bases not matched to a gene. The CDR3 runs 14 residues. Written as DNA, the CDR3 is TGTGCCAGCAGGGTGACAGGGATAATGAACGAGCAGTACTTC. As protein: CASRVTGIMNEQYF.

This clone was seen only a few times. This rearrangement joins TRBV7-9 to TRBJ2-7; 8 bases line up with TRBD1. Germline loops: CDR1 SEHNR, CDR2 FQNEAQ (reference sequence). CDR3 length: 15 amino acids. Trimming took 4 bases from V and 6 from J; bases not matched to a gene: 11. The CDR3 sequence: CASSSRTGFAGEQYF. The CDR3 nucleotides are TGTGCCAGCAGCTCTCGGACAGGGTTCGCAGGCGAGCAGTACTTC.

The V call is TRBV5-1, the J call TRBJ2-3, with a weak D call TRBD2 (6 bases). The CDR3 is 15 amino acids. The V end lost 4 bases, the J end lost 6 bases, and 18 bases lay between the germline ends. CDR1 is SGHRS, CDR2 YFSETQ, per germline. CDR3 in amino acids: CASSPNTGGVDTQYF. The CDR3 DNA is TGCGCCAGCAGCCCCAATACAGGCGGGGTTGATACGCAGTATTTT.

This chain joins TRBV5-1 and TRBJ2-1; 11 nucleotides agree with TRBD1. V was clipped by 4 bases and J by 7 bases; unmatched bases: 4. The germline CDR1 and CDR2 sequences are SGHRS and YFSETQ. The CDR3 has 14 amino acids. The CDR3 nucleotides read TGCGCCAGCAGCCCGGGACAGGGGGTGAATGAGCAGTTCTTC. Protein sequence: CASSPGQGVNEQFF.

This clone was recorded a few times. The CDR3: CASSGRRSTDTQYF. The DNA of the CDR3 is TGTGCCAGCAGCGGCAGGAGGAGCACAGATACGCAGTATTTT. The rearrangement uses TRBV9 and TRBJ2-3, with a weak D call TRBD2 (5 bases). CDR1 SGDLS and CDR2 YYNGEE come from the germline V gene. This CDR3 has 14 amino acids. V dropped 3 bases and J dropped 0 bases, with 8 bases sitting between them.

The chain has TRBV18 and TRBJ1-1; 7 positions match TRBD1. The J segment lost 5 bases and the V segment lost 6 bases, leaving 6 bases of the junction unmatched. The germline gives CDR1 KGHSH, CDR2 LQKENI. This CDR3 is built from 13 residues. The CDR3 DNA reads as TGTGCCAGCTCGAAAGGGACAGCAACTGAAGCTTTCTTT. It is translated as CASSKGTATEAFF.

In this sample, this clone turned up a few times. The chain combines TRBV30 with TRBJ1-2, with a possible D match to TRBD1 (6 bases). V was shortened by 0 bases and J by 8 bases, with 10 bases between the two germline ends. The CDR3 has 12 residues. Germline CDR1 is GTSNPN and CDR2 is SVGIG (reference sequence). CDR3 region: CAWSVGARGYTF. The CDR3 nucleotides are TGTGCCTGGAGTGTGGGGGCGCGGGGCTACACCTTC.

The chain carries TRBV27 and TRBJ1-5, with 7 bases aligning to TRBD1. CDR3 size: 15 residues. Germline CDR1 is MNHEY and CDR2 is SMNVEV (reference sequence). J was trimmed by 5 bases and V by 4 bases; bases with no gene match: 8. CDR3 DNA sequence: TGTGCCAGCAGTTACCGACCAGGGGGAGATCAGCCCCAGCATTTT. This translates into CASSYRPGGDQPQHF.

This clone was detected a few times. The V call is TRBV18, the J call TRBJ2-7; D is possibly TRBD1 (6 bases). Trimming took off 3 bases at V and 3 bases at J, with 9 bases between the two ends. Germline V gene lookup returns CDR1 KGHSH and CDR2 LQKENI. The CDR3 runs 13 residues. CDR3 residues: CASSPDSHYEQYF. CDR3 bases: TGTGCCAGCTCACCGGACAGCCACTACGAGCAGTACTTC. Full variable domain (rest looked up from reference TRBV18 and TRBJ2-7): NAGVMQNPRHLVRRRGQEARLRCSPMKGHSHVYWYRQLPEEGLKFMVYLQKENIIDESGMPKERFSAEFPKEGPSILRIQQVVRGDSAAYFCASSPDSHYEQYFGPGTRLTVT.

The rearrangement uses TRBV5-5 and TRBJ1-5; tentatively, D is TRBD1 (5 bases). The CDR3 contains 16 residues. Looked up from germline, CDR1 is SGHKS and CDR2 is YYEKEE (reference sequence). V shed 3 bases and J shed 3 bases, with 16 bases lying between them. The CDR3 spells CASSSHGRGVNQPQHF. The DNA for the CDR3 is TGTGCCAGCAGCTCACATGGGCGGGGGGTCAATCAGCCCCAGCATTTT.

This chain connects TRBV7-8 to TRBJ2-7; TRBD1 is a possible D gene (7 bases). Trimming stripped 3 bases from V and 0 bases from J, with 15 bases between. Germline V gives CDR1 SGHVS, CDR2 FQNEAQ. CDR3 length: 16 residues. The CDR3 nucleotides read TGTGCCAGCAGCTTCTTTCAGGAGGGGGCCTCCTACGAGCAGTACTTC. This gives the protein CASSFFQEGASYEQYF.

The V gene is TRBV20-1, the J gene TRBJ1-2, with TRBD1 matching 7 bases. The CDR3 contains 13 residues. The germline CDR1 and CDR2 sequences are DFQATT and SNEGSKA (reference sequence). With 3 bases clipped from V and 4 bases from J, the junction kept 5 bases outside the gene matches. CDR3 protein: CSASTGESYGYTF. In DNA, the CDR3 is TGCAGTGCTAGTACAGGGGAATCCTATGGCTACACCTTC.

This clone was observed a handful of times. The chain recombines TRBV5-5 with TRBJ1-1, with 9 bases lining up with TRBD1. Germline CDR1 is SGHKS and CDR2 is YYEKEE (reference sequence). Trimming at V came to 0 bases and at J to 7 bases, leaving 10 bases not matched to a gene. CDR3 size: 16 residues. The CDR3 coding sequence is TGTGCCAGCAGCTTGGCCCAGGGACAGGGATTGAGTGAAGCTTTCTTT. It codes for CASSLAQGQGLSEAFF.

This clone was detected many times. The rearrangement joins TRBV30 to TRBJ1-6, with D perhaps TRBD1 (5 bases). The V gene lost 0 bases and the J gene lost 14 bases, with 17 bases spanning the gap. This CDR3 region has 14 residues. Germline CDR1 is GTSNPN and CDR2 is SVGIG (reference sequence). The CDR3 DNA reads TGTGCCTGGAGTGTAGGTCCCCGGTCGGGGGCCCTCCACTTT. It encodes CAWSVGPRSGALHF.

The genes are TRBV21-1 and TRBJ2-1; the DNA was not compared with TRBD2, the D call given in the table. TRBV21-1 is noted as a pseudogene. There are 18 residues in the CDR3. The CDR3 loop reads CASSKAGGFQGGPCWQFF. The CDR3 bases are TGTGCCAGCAGCAAAGCGGGAGGGTTCCAGGGAGGGCCTTGTTGGCAGTTCTTC.

This sequence joins TRBV6-5 and TRBJ1-1; unclear D gene. The germline V gene has CDR1 MNHEY and CDR2 SVGAGI. This CDR3 spans 11 amino acids. V gave up 7 bases and J gave up 4 bases, with 7 bases separating them. In nucleotides, the CDR3 is TGTGCCAGCACTTCGTTCACTGAAGCTTTCTTT. Its protein product is CASTSFTEAFF.

The chain combines TRBV28 with TRBJ1-2; no firm D call. The CDR3 runs to 15 residues. V was trimmed by 5 bases and J by 4 bases, leaving 17 bases between them. Germline lookup yields CDR1 MDHEN and CDR2 SYDVKM. The CDR3 spells CASSHRTGTPYGYTF. The CDR3 DNA sequence: TGTGCCAGCAGTCACCGTACCGGTACGCCCTATGGCTACACCTTC.

The V and J genes are TRBV15 and TRBJ2-7; TRBD1 matches at 7 bases. Losses at the gene ends were 1 base for V and 2 bases for J; bases not matched to a gene: 2. This CDR3 contains 14 residues. Germline V gene sequence: CDR1 LNHNV, CDR2 YYDKDF (reference sequence). Written as DNA, the CDR3 is TGTGCCACCAGCAGAGGAGGGGGCGCCTACGAGCAGTACTTC. It is translated as CATSRGGGAYEQYF.

The V and J genes are TRBV27 and TRBJ2-1; D is uncertain. Trimming pared 4 bases from V and 5 bases from J, leaving 6 bases between. This CDR3 is built from 12 residues. Germline CDR1 and CDR2: MNHEY and SMNVEV (reference sequence). The CDR3 nucleotides read TGTGCCAGCAGTTCCTGGCACAATGAGCAGTTCTTC. This translates into CASSSWHNEQFF.

This chain uses TRBV5-5 with TRBJ2-2; 8 bases are a match to TRBD2. With V trimmed by 2 bases and J by 5 bases, 8 bases remained unmatched. CDR3 length: 16 residues. Germline assignment: CDR1 SGHKS and CDR2 YYEKEE (reference sequence). CDR3 sequence reads: CASSLWAGGLTGELFF. In nucleotides, the CDR3 is TGTGCCAGCAGCTTATGGGCGGGAGGTTTAACCGGGGAGCTGTTTTTT.